This TCR beta chain came from a study of radiation and T cells in renal cell carcinoma. Turning to the study itself: Nephrectomy followed 15 Gy stereotactic body radiation by 4 weeks. Notes on the study in general: From baseline, blood top tumor clonotypes peaked at 2 weeks post-radiation. No pretreatment tumor biopsies were available for baseline clonotypes.

For this clone: No antigen is known for it.

Time point: baseline pretreatment blood. Treatment defined: 15 Gy SBRT to primary tumor, nephrectomy 4 weeks later. Germline V lookup: CDR1 SGHRS, CDR2 YFSETQ. There are 13 residues in the CDR3. Trimming took off 4 bases at V and 3 bases at J, with 11 bases between the two ends. Here immunoSEQ multiplex PCR was the method, and the copy in TCRdb shows in-frame clones only, minus some. This repertoire shows roughly 120,000 clones, 82% found once; its top ten account for around 3%. The origin of this receptor is an older woman with renal cell carcinoma. The J gene is TRBJ2-7, the V gene TRBV5-1; D assignment may be TRBD1 or TRBD2 (5 bases each). Here the sequenced sample was blood, taken from a patient whose treatment included radiotherapy and nephrectomy. CDR3 residues: CASSLWGFYEQYF. As DNA, the CDR3 is TGCGCCAGCAGCCTCTGGGGGTTCTACGAGCAGTACTTC.